The next 14 T cell receptor beta chains were all read from a single sample in a study of blood T cell repertoires in COVID-19. The data were produced by immunoSEQ multiplex PCR, yet TCRdb's version contains in-frame clones alone and is incomplete. The sample yields 450,000 or so clones, around 90% seen once. The sample comprised peripheral blood. The origin of the receptors is a man between 18 and 29 years old with COVID-19, enrolled during active disease.

This clone has just one count. This chain joins TRBV7-9 and TRBJ2-1; maybe TRBD2 (5 bases). With 4 bases removed from V and 4 bases from J, the gap between germline ends came to 23 bases. Germline CDR1 and CDR2: SEHNR and FQNEAQ (reference sequence). The CDR3 runs 18 residues. For the CDR3, the DNA is TGTGCCAGCAGCTCCCTCAGAACGCTAGCTCCCGCATACAATGAGCAGTTCTTC. Encoded protein: CASSSLRTLAPAYNEQFF.

The V gene is TRBV5-8, the J gene TRBJ1-1; D call uncertain. There are 17 residues in the CDR3. CDR1 and CDR2 (germline): SGHTS, YDEGEE. V was shortened by 1 base and J by 4 bases, with 20 bases between the two germline ends. CDR3 region: CASSLSKGLKGGTEAFF. CDR3 DNA: TGTGCCAGCAGCTTGTCAAAAGGTTTAAAGGGAGGCACTGAAGCTTTCTTT.

The J gene is TRBJ1-1, the V gene TRBV12-3 or TRBV12-4; TRBD1 matches 7 bases. The CDR3 contains 12 residues. V trimming: 8 bases; J trimming: 5 bases; junction bases outside the gene matches: 5. CDR3 in DNA: TGTGCCAGCTTAGCAGGGGGGACTGAAGCTTTCTTT. Translating it yields CASLAGGTEAFF.

This chain joins TRBV24-1 and TRBJ2-7, with 8 bases identical to TRBD2. Germline V gene data show CDR1 as KGHDR and CDR2 as SFDVKD. This CDR3 is built from 16 residues. V dropped 6 bases and J dropped 0; count of bases not matched to a gene: 9. This CDR3 reads CATSPSAGGPSYEQYF. For the CDR3, the DNA is TGTGCCACCAGTCCTTCTGCGGGAGGTCCCTCCTACGAGCAGTACTTC.

The rearrangement joins TRBV6-5 to TRBJ1-6; TRBD1 is a possible D gene (6 bases). V shed 7 bases and J shed 10 bases, with 17 bases lying between them. There are 14 residues in the CDR3. Germline CDR1 and CDR2: MNHEY and SVGAGI. Here the CDR3 DNA reads TGTGCCAGCAACCCGGGACAAAGGCACTCACCCCTCCACTTT. Translated, it gives CASNPGQRHSPLHF.

This chain uses TRBV7-2 with TRBJ2-1; 8 bases are a match to TRBD2. The ends lost 7 bases at V and 0 bases at J; junction bases unmatched: 5. The CDR3 is made up of 15 amino acids. Per the germline V gene, CDR1 is SGHTA and CDR2 is FQGNSA. The CDR3 nucleotides are TGTGCCAGCACACTAGGGACTAGCTCCTACAATGAGCAGTTCTTC. This codes for CASTLGTSSYNEQFF.

Comments on this clone: One end of the junction fails to match germline, which may point to a read error. The gene calls are TRBV5-4 and TRBJ2-7, with 7 bases identical to TRBD1. The CDR3 is 12 amino acids. Germline CDR1 SGHNT, CDR2 YYREEE (reference sequence). This CDR3 is CASSLGQSSFLF. The CDR3 nucleotides read TGTGCCAGCAGCCTGGGACAGTCCTCCTTCCTCTTC.

This clone was counted only a few times. The V call is TRBV2, the J call TRBJ1-5; maybe TRBD1 (5 bases). The CDR3 sequence is 13 residues long. V was pared by 7 bases and J by 1 base, with 8 bases between. Germline CDR1 and CDR2: SNHLY and FYNNEI. This CDR3 is CASIDRSNQPQHF. The CDR3, as DNA: TGTGCCAGCATCGACAGAAGCAATCAGCCCCAGCATTTT. The complete variable domain, with remaining parts taken from reference TRBV2 and TRBJ1-5, reads EPEVTQTPSHQVTQMGQEVILRCVPISNHLYFYWYRQILGQKVEFLVSFYNNEISEKSEIFDDQFSVERPDGSNFTLKIRSTKLEDSAMYFCASIDRSNQPQHFGDGTRLSIL.

The gene calls are TRBV5-5 and TRBJ2-5; TRBD1 matches at 11 bases. Looked up from germline, CDR1 is SGHKS and CDR2 is YYEKEE (reference sequence). The CDR3 runs to 15 residues. V lost 5 bases, J lost 4 bases, and 7 bases stayed unmatched. Here the CDR3 reads CASSPGTGGIETQYF. CDR3 nucleotide sequence: TGTGCCAGCAGTCCCGGGACAGGGGGGATAGAGACCCAGTACTTC.

The chain uses TRBV5-4 and TRBJ1-1; TRBD1 agrees at 8 bases. V gave up 4 bases and J gave up 5 bases; unmatched junction bases: 7. Germline V gives CDR1 SGHNT, CDR2 YYREEE (reference sequence). The CDR3 extends over 14 amino acids. This chain's CDR3 is CASSHRDRRTEAFF. CDR3 DNA: TGTGCCAGCAGCCACCGGGACAGGCGGACTGAAGCTTTCTTT.

The V gene is TRBV5-4, the J gene TRBJ2-5, with D possibly matching TRBD2 (5 bases). The germline gives CDR1 SGHNT, CDR2 YYREEE (reference sequence). CDR3 size: 13 residues. Trimming took 4 bases from V and 5 from J, leaving 12 bases between them. CDR3 residues: CASSADQRETQYF. As DNA, the CDR3 is TGTGCCAGCAGCGCGGATCAGCGGGAGACCCAGTACTTC.

The V gene is TRBV2, the J gene TRBJ2-4; D possibly corresponds to TRBD1 (8 bases). This CDR3 is 14 amino acids long. V was clipped by 7 bases and J by 9 bases, with 19 bases between them. From germline, CDR1 is SNHLY and CDR2 FYNNEI. The CDR3 reads CASNFDRGGGIQYF. CDR3 nucleotides: TGTGCCAGCAATTTTGACAGGGGCGGGGGCATTCAGTACTTC.

The rearrangement uses TRBV24-1 and TRBJ2-5; TRBD1 is a possible D gene (5 bases). CDR1 and CDR2 (germline): KGHDR, SFDVKD. Trimming cost V 2 bases and J 5 bases, with 8 bases left between them. The CDR3 spans 13 residues. The CDR3 bases are TGTGCCACCAGTGATTCTGGGGCGGAGACCCAGTACTTC. Residues: CATSDSGAETQYF.

The rearrangement joins TRBV7-9 to TRBJ2-7, with D tentatively TRBD2 (5 bases). The CDR3 extends over 13 amino acids. Trimming left V 5 bases short and J 4 bases short, with 12 bases between. Per the germline V gene, CDR1 is SEHNR and CDR2 is FQNEAQ (reference sequence). CDR3: CASSPWESYEQYF. Here the CDR3 DNA reads TGTGCCAGCAGCCCGTGGGAGTCATACGAGCAGTACTTC.